A selection of T cell receptor beta chains follows, all from one sample in a study of cytomegalovirus exposure and HLA in healthy donors. Clones were sequenced by immunoSEQ multiplex PCR, and TCRdb holds only the in-frame ones, with some missing. The sample includes fewer than 250,000 clones, around 80% of them seen just once. The specimen sequenced was PBMCs. All receptors derive from a boy between 2 and 10 years old in good health and CMV-seronegative. Both conserved end residues are part of each CDR3. The order of the fields is D gene, clone size, V gene, J gene, CDR3 protein, CDR3 DNA. D genes are given only for firm matches. Rows may omit the clone size; those that give it use once, few, many or a size class.

NA	NA	TRBV15	TRBJ1-1	CATSWAPRGGKTEAFF	TGTGCCACCAGCTGGGCCCCTCGGGGTGGCAAAACTGAAGCTTTCTTT
NA	few	TRBV7-3	TRBJ2-3	CASSPWASTDTQYF	TGTGCCAGCAGCCCATGGGCTAGCACAGATACGCAGTATTTT
TRBD1	few	TRBV29-1	TRBJ1-1	CSASTGLDTEAFF	TGCAGCGCTTCGACAGGGTTGGACACTGAAGCTTTCTTT
NA	NA	TRBV13	TRBJ2-5	CASSPRQDQETQYF	TGTGCCAGCAGCCCCCGACAGGACCAAGAGACCCAGTACTTC
TRBD1	NA	TRBV27	TRBJ1-1	CASSSDRGRGGTEAFF	TGTGCCAGCAGTTCGGACAGGGGGCGGGGTGGCACTGAAGCTTTCTTT
TRBD1	NA	TRBV29-1	TRBJ1-1	CSVGRQGVTEAFF	TGCAGCGTTGGACGGCAGGGGGTAACTGAAGCTTTCTTT
TRBD2	NA	TRBV7-8	TRBJ2-3	CASSLEAGATDTQYF	TGTGCCAGCAGCTTAGAAGCGGGGGCCACAGATACGCAGTATTTT
TRBD1	few	TRBV6-5	TRBJ1-3	CASSLGQVGNTIYF	TGTGCCAGCAGTCTCGGACAGGTTGGAAACACCATATATTTT
TRBD1	NA	TRBV28	TRBJ1-2	CASITHRGANYGYTF	TGTGCCAGCATTACACACAGGGGCGCTAACTATGGCTACACCTTC
NA	NA	TRBV7-9	TRBJ2-5	CSSSSRETQYF	TGTTCCAGCAGCTCTAGGGAGACCCAGTACTTC
NA	NA	TRBV25-1	TRBJ1-1	CASSGRVQAFF	TGTGCCAGCAGTGGGAGGGTTCAAGCTTTCTTT
NA	once	TRBV7-9	TRBJ1-2	CASSLVAGGGYTF	TGTGCCAGCAGCTTAGTGGCGGGGGGAGGCTACACCTTC
TRBD1	NA	TRBV7-8	TRBJ2-1	CASSPRQGEHNEQFF	TGTGCCAGCAGCCCCCGACAGGGCGAACACAATGAGCAGTTCTTC
TRBD1	NA	TRBV7-6	TRBJ1-1	CASSLGDSLGTEAFF	TGTGCCAGCAGCTTAGGGGACAGTCTTGGGACTGAAGCTTTCTTT
TRBD1	NA	TRBV5-4	TRBJ2-7	CASSPGQGLSYEQYF	TGTGCCAGCAGCCCGGGACAGGGCCTGTCCTACGAGCAGTACTTC
NA	NA	TRBV27	TRBJ2-1	CASSLMRGPYNEQFF	TGTGCCAGCAGTTTAATGCGGGGGCCCTACAATGAGCAGTTCTTC
TRBD1	many	TRBV7-9	TRBJ2-1	CASSLGGQAGEQFF	TGTGCCAGCAGCTTAGGGGGACAGGCGGGTGAGCAGTTCTTC
TRBD2	NA	TRBV13	TRBJ2-1	CASSPAGGFNEQFF	TGTGCCAGCAGCCCCGCGGGGGGGTTCAATGAGCAGTTCTTC
NA	NA	TRBV5-4	TRBJ1-4	CASSLLGVEGEKLFF	TGCGCCAGCAGCTTGTTAGGGGTGGAAGGTGAAAAACTGTTTTTT
NA	NA	TRBV4-1	TRBJ2-4	CASSQEGGVKLAKNIQYF	TGCGCCAGCAGCCAAGAAGGGGGTGTCAAACTAGCCAAAAACATTCAGTACTTC